This is a list of T cell receptor beta chains from one sample in a study of cytomegalovirus exposure and HLA in healthy donors. Sequencing was performed with immunoSEQ multiplex PCR; in TCRdb, only in-frame clones are kept and a portion is missing. This table has some 150,000 clones, roughly 79% appearing once. Input material: PBMCs. The receptors shown here come from a male donor in good health and CMV-seronegative. Each CDR3 is given without its conserved first and last residue. The listing skips clone size in some rows; elsewhere it reads once, few, many or a size class.

j_call: TRBJ2-5
v_call: TRBV25-1
clone_size: NA
cdr3_aa: ASSAWTAQETQY

j_call: TRBJ2-1
v_call: TRBV4-1
clone_size: NA
cdr3_aa: ASRPRVGSYNEQF

j_call: TRBJ2-1
v_call: TRBV5-6
clone_size: NA
cdr3_aa: ASSWGRLAPNNEQF

j_call: TRBJ1-4
v_call: TRBV6-5
clone_size: NA
cdr3_aa: ASTIGRAGEKLF

j_call: TRBJ1-3
v_call: TRBV7-9
clone_size: NA
cdr3_aa: ASSLGRGADGNTIY

j_call: NA
v_call: TRBV18
clone_size: NA
cdr3_aa: ASSPREGGYEQY

j_call: TRBJ2-3
v_call: TRBV2
clone_size: NA
cdr3_aa: ATQAGASTDTQY

j_call: TRBJ2-2
v_call: TRBV30
clone_size: NA
cdr3_aa: AWSGGGTGWSGELF

j_call: TRBJ2-7
v_call: TRBV28
clone_size: few
cdr3_aa: ASSFDRGPYEQY

j_call: TRBJ2-7
v_call: TRBV27
clone_size: NA
cdr3_aa: ASSQLDSFHEQY

j_call: TRBJ1-2
v_call: TRBV5-6
clone_size: once
cdr3_aa: ASSPGLINGYT

j_call: TRBJ2-5
v_call: TRBV11-3
clone_size: NA
cdr3_aa: ASSLDCAGGQETQY

j_call: TRBJ2-7
v_call: TRBV5-4
clone_size: once
cdr3_aa: ASSGRTGADEQY

j_call: TRBJ1-1
v_call: TRBV27
clone_size: NA
cdr3_aa: ASSRQGTEAF

j_call: TRBJ1-2
v_call: TRBV27
clone_size: NA
cdr3_aa: ASTRTGANYGYT

j_call: TRBJ2-5
v_call: TRBV6-5
clone_size: NA
cdr3_aa: ASSYWGGEETQY

j_call: TRBJ1-5
v_call: TRBV2
clone_size: NA
cdr3_aa: ASSLGGGNQPQH

j_call: TRBJ1-6
v_call: TRBV11-2
clone_size: NA
cdr3_aa: ASSPLTGENSPLH

j_call: TRBJ2-7
v_call: TRBV6-5
clone_size: few
cdr3_aa: ASRSGGGAREQY

j_call: TRBJ1-6
v_call: TRBV7-2
clone_size: NA
cdr3_aa: ASSLGAGPNSPLH

j_call: TRBJ2-1
v_call: TRBV27
clone_size: NA
cdr3_aa: ASSLPGHYNEQF

j_call: TRBJ1-4
v_call: TRBV7-2
clone_size: NA
cdr3_aa: ASSPRPGQAFATNEKLF

j_call: TRBJ2-1
v_call: TRBV5-1
clone_size: NA
cdr3_aa: ASSLVGPGPF

j_call: TRBJ2-3
v_call: TRBV14
clone_size: once
cdr3_aa: ASSQDIGQRGGRITDTQY

j_call: TRBJ2-7
v_call: TRBV18
clone_size: NA
cdr3_aa: ASSELAGGPHEQY

j_call: TRBJ2-7
v_call: TRBV5-1
clone_size: NA
cdr3_aa: ASSWTGSYEQY

j_call: TRBJ2-2
v_call: TRBV5-1
clone_size: once
cdr3_aa: ASSLEAGAITGELF

j_call: TRBJ2-7
v_call: TRBV29-1
clone_size: NA
cdr3_aa: SVLRDRVPYEQY

j_call: TRBJ1-1
v_call: TRBV30
clone_size: NA
cdr3_aa: ASRRLTMNTEAF

j_call: TRBJ1-5
v_call: TRBV5-8
clone_size: NA
cdr3_aa: ASSAGPGRGPQH

j_call: TRBJ1-1
v_call: TRBV18
clone_size: NA
cdr3_aa: ASSPRSPGNTEAF

j_call: TRBJ2-2
v_call: TRBV25-1
clone_size: NA
cdr3_aa: ASSEAGRNTGELF

j_call: TRBJ1-3
v_call: TRBV30
clone_size: once
cdr3_aa: AWSVALGPGNTIY

j_call: TRBJ1-2
v_call: TRBV5-1
clone_size: NA
cdr3_aa: ASSLDSGANYGYT